What follows are 12 T cell receptor beta chains derived from one specimen sequenced in a study of T cells after yellow fever vaccination. TCRdb recomputed calls from the 5' RACE reads with MiXCR, one row per CDR3 protein. This table holds some 500,000 distinct CDR3 sequences, 13% found once. Sample: PBMCs, taken on the day of the yellow fever booster vaccination. Receptors were obtained from a young man who received the YFV17D yellow fever vaccine.

The chain carries TRBV6-1 and TRBJ1-2, with TRBD1 identical over 8 bases. The germline V gene has CDR1 MNHNS and CDR2 SASEGT. V lost 5 bases, J lost 3 bases, and 8 bases stayed unmatched. The CDR3 is 15 amino acids. This CDR3 is CASSPHGDRHYGYTF. CDR3 coding DNA: TGTGCCAGCAGTCCTCACGGGGACAGGCACTATGGCTACACCTTC.

In its sample, this clonotype was seen a few times. V gene TRBV29-1 combines with J gene TRBJ2-7; 7 positions match TRBD1. Germline values: CDR1 SQVTM, CDR2 ANQGSEA. The CDR3 loop spans 16 amino acids. The junction had 12 bases not matched to a gene; V was cut back by 0 bases and J by 4 bases. The CDR3 is CSVEDATTGSSYEQYF. The CDR3, as DNA: TGCAGCGTTGAAGATGCGACGACAGGGTCGTCGTACGAGCAGTACTTC.

The rearrangement uses TRBV9 and TRBJ2-1, with unresolved D. In germline, CDR1 is SGDLS, CDR2 YYNGEE. The length of the CDR3 is 16 residues. V lost 0 bases and J 5 bases, leaving 15 bases between the germline ends. The CDR3 DNA follows: TGTGCCAGCAGCGTAGGCCGGAAGGGTGCGGACAATGAGCAGTTCTTC. This codes for CASSVGRKGADNEQFF.

On this clonotype: This clone may be a read error of a much larger clone one base away. The chain recombines TRBV20-1 with TRBJ2-1; 8 nucleotides align to TRBD1. In germline, CDR1 is DFQATT, CDR2 SNEGSKA (reference sequence). The CDR3 consists of 13 residues. CDR3 coding DNA: TGCAGTGCTAGGGGGACAGGTTACAATGAGCAGTCCTTC. It translates to CSARGTGYNEQSF.

This clonotype came up a few times. The chain is built from TRBV9 and TRBJ1-6; TRBD1 is a possible D gene (6 bases). The CDR3 covers 13 residues. Trimming pared 3 bases from V and 10 bases from J, leaving 11 bases between. CDR1 and CDR2 (germline): SGDLS, YYNGEE. CDR3 loop: CASSAGERSPLHF. The CDR3 DNA sequence: TGTGCCAGCAGCGCAGGGGAACGATCACCCCTCCACTTT.

In its sample, this clonotype was seen a few times. At one end the junction does not follow the germline gene, possibly because of a read error. The rearrangement uses TRBV29-1 and TRBJ2-1; the match to TRBD2 covers 14 bases. From germline, CDR1 is SQVTM and CDR2 ANQGSEA. The CDR3 is 11 amino acids. The CDR3 DNA follows: TGCAGCGTTGGGGGACTAGCGGGAGAACTCTTC. This translates into CSVGGLAGELF.

The table lists this clonotype with many counts. The chain combines TRBV16 with TRBJ1-5, with unresolved D. Trimming stripped 8 bases from V and 5 bases from J, with 16 bases between. CDR3 length: 14 residues. CDR1 is KGHSY, CDR2 FQNENV, per germline. CDR3 amino acids: CASAIDTPYQPQHF. The CDR3 bases are TGTGCCAGCGCCATCGACACTCCCTATCAGCCCCAGCATTTT. Full variable domain (rest looked up from reference TRBV16 and TRBJ1-5): GEEVAQTPKHLVRGEGQKAKLYCAPIKGHSYVFWYQQVLKNEFKFLISFQNENVFDETGMPKERFSAKCLPNSPCSLEIQATKLEDSAVYFCASAIDTPYQPQHFGDGTRLSIL.

This clonotype was picked up a small number of times. The J gene is TRBJ2-3, the V gene TRBV4-3; TRBD1 might be the D (6 bases). CDR3 size: 17 residues. Trimming took off 1 base at V and 1 base at J, with 15 bases between the two ends. CDR1 is LGHNA, CDR2 YSLEER, per germline. The CDR3, as DNA: TGCGCCAGCAGCCAAGCCTCAGGGGTTCTGGGCACAGATACGCAGTATTTT. This encodes CASSQASGVLGTDTQYF.

The chain joins TRBV5-5 to TRBJ2-1; tentatively, D is TRBD1 or TRBD2 (5 bases each). This CDR3 contains 17 residues. Between the trimmed V and J ends, which lost 0 bases and 4 bases, there was a span of 17 bases. The germline V gene encodes CDR1 SGHKS and CDR2 YYEKEE (reference sequence). DNA of the CDR3: TGTGCCAGCAGCTTGGAGAAGGGGACCCTTGATTACAATGAGCAGTTCTTC. Amino acid sequence: CASSLEKGTLDYNEQFF.

This chain links TRBV20-1 with TRBJ2-5; 8 bases match TRBD2. CDR3 length: 15 amino acids. Germline trimming cut 5 bases from V and 5 bases from J; bases unmatched to any gene: 13. Germline CDR1 is DFQATT and CDR2 is SNEGSKA (reference sequence). The DNA of the CDR3 is TGCAGTGCTTACCCCGGACTAGCTGTTCTTGAGACCCAGTACTTC. Translation gives CSAYPGLAVLETQYF.

The CDR3: CASSSLRLRSDEQFF. DNA for the CDR3: TGTGCCAGCAGCTCATTACGACTAAGGAGCGATGAGCAGTTCTTC. The chain has TRBV7-2 and TRBJ2-1; TRBD2 is a possible D gene (5 bases). V shed 4 bases and J shed 8 bases, with 18 bases lying between them. This CDR3 is 15 amino acids long. Germline V gene sequence: CDR1 SGHTA, CDR2 FQGNSA.

This clonotype has a handful of counts. The chain employs TRBV15 and TRBJ2-1, with 7 bases identical to TRBD1. The CDR3 runs to 15 residues. The germline V gene encodes CDR1 LNHNV and CDR2 YYDKDF (reference sequence). V was pared by 5 bases and J by 7 bases, with 11 bases of the junction left unmatched. The CDR3, as DNA: TGTGCCACCAGCGGAAACAGGGGTTATGTAAATGAGCAGTTCTTC. It translates to CATSGNRGYVNEQFF. The full variable domain, its missing parts supplied by reference TRBV15 and TRBJ2-1, is DAMVIQNPRYQVTQFGKPVTLSCSQTLNHNVMYWYQQKSSQAPKLLFHYYDKDFNNEADTPDNFQSRRPNTSFCFLDIRSPGLGDTAMYLCATSGNRGYVNEQFFGPGTRLTVL.